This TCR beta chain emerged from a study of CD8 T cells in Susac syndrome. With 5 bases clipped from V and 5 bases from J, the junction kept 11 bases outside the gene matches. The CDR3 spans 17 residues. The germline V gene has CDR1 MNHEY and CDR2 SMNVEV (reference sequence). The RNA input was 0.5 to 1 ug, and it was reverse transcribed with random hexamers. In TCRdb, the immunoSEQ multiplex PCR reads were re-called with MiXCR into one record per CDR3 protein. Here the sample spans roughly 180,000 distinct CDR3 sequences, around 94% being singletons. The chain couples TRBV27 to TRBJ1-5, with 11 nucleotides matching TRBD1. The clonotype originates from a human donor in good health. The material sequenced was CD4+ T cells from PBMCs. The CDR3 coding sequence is TGTGCCAGCAGTCTGACAGGGACAGGGGGAAGGGATCAGCCCCAGCATTTT. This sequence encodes CASSLTGTGGRDQPQHF.